The entry that follows covers one T cell receptor (beta chain) sequence. Antigen: not known. Germline values: CDR1 SGHNT, CDR2 YYREEE (reference sequence). The CDR3 runs to 14 residues. The V end was cut by 3 bases, the J end by 0 bases, with 10 bases between. This entry is derived from a study of cytomegalovirus exposure and HLA in healthy donors. Findings of the study overall: V- and J-gene trimming in TCR beta was tied to a missense DCLRE1C variant by an analysis performed later.

The PCR had 60 Vbeta and 13 Jbeta primers. The table came from immunoSEQ multiplex PCR; TCRdb's copy has only in-frame clones and leaves some out. The table has more than 200,000 clones, roughly 79% seen once; the top ten hold around 2%. The chain uses TRBV5-4 and TRBJ2-7, with a possible D match to TRBD2 (5 bases). The receptor comes from a man aged 18-30 years in good health and CMV-seronegative. What was sequenced was PBMCs. The CDR3 region is CASSSDLSSYEQYF. The CDR3 DNA sequence: TGTGCCAGCAGCTCGGACTTGAGCTCCTACGAGCAGTACTTC.